Shown below are 4 T cell receptor beta chains from a single sample sequenced in a study of blood T cells in healthy people across ages. Through a sample-barcoded 5' primer and a J-beta primer mix, a second PCR was run for roughly 6 to 12 cycles. MiXCR, run by TCRdb on the 5' RACE reads, gives a single entry per CDR3 protein. The sample has about 1.8 million distinct CDR3 sequences, 40% to 55% seen once. Sequencing was performed on blood. Receptors originate from a woman aged 35 to 49 in good health.

This clonotype has just a few counts. This sequence joins TRBV15 and TRBJ2-1; D ambiguous. CDR1 is LNHNV and CDR2 is YYDKDF in the germline V gene (reference sequence). This CDR3 comprises 15 residues. Trimming pared 0 bases from V and 10 bases from J, leaving 16 bases between. CDR3 bases: TGTGCCACCAGCAGAGATATTACAACGGGTACCGAGCAGTTCTTC. It is translated as CATSRDITTGTEQFF.

This clonotype has only a few counts. The chain has TRBV2 and TRBJ2-4; D gene unclear. The germline V and J ends were trimmed by 3 bases and 13 bases, with 13 bases remaining between them. There are 12 residues in the CDR3. The V gene's germline CDR1 is SNHLY and CDR2 FYNNEI. This CDR3 is CASSEARAHQYF. The CDR3 DNA reads as TGTGCCAGCAGTGAGGCAAGGGCCCACCAGTACTTC.

This clonotype was detected a few times. This sequence joins TRBV7-2 and TRBJ2-7, with 9 bases lining up with TRBD1. Germline CDR1 is SGHTA and CDR2 is FQGNSA. The CDR3 runs to 14 residues. V gave up 5 bases and J gave up 3 bases; unmatched junction bases: 5. DNA for the CDR3: TGTGCCAGCAGCCGGACAGGGGAGGTCTACGAGCAGTACTTC. Translating gives CASSRTGEVYEQYF.

J is TRBJ1-2 and V is TRBV5-5; possible D gene TRBD1, 5 bases. The V gene lost 0 bases and the J gene lost 6 bases, with 18 bases spanning the gap. In germline, CDR1 is SGHKS, CDR2 YYEKEE (reference sequence). The CDR3 has 16 residues. The CDR3 DNA sequence: TGTGCCAGCAGCTTGGTGGGGACGGGATGGAGCGATGGCTACACCTTC. Its translation is CASSLVGTGWSDGYTF.